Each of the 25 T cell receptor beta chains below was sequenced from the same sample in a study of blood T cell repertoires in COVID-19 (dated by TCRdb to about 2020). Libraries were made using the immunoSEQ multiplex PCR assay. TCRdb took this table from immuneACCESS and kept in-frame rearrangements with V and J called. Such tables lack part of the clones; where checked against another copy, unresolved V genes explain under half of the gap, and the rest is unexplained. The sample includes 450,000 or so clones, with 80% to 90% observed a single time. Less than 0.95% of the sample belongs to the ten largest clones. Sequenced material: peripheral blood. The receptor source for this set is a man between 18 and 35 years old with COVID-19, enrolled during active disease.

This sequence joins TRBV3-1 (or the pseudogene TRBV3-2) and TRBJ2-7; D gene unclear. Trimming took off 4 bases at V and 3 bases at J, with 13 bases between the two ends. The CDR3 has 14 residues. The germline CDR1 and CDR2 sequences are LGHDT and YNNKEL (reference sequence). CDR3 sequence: CASSPSSGGYEQYF. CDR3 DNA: TGTGCCAGCAGCCCCTCCTCAGGTGGCTACGAGCAGTACTTC.

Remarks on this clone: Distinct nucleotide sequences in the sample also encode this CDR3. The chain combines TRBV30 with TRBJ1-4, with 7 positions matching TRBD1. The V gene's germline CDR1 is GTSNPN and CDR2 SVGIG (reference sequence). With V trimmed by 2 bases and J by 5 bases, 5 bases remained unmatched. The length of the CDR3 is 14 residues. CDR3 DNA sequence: TGTGCCTGGAGTCGGGACAGACTAAATGAAAAACTGTTTTTT. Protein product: CAWSRDRLNEKLFF.

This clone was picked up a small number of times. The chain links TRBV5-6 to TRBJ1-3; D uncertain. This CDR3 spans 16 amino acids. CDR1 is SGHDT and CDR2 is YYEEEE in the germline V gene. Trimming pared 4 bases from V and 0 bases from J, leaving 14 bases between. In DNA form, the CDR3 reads TGTGCCAGCAGCGATACCGGGAGCTACTCTGGAAACACCATATATTTT. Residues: CASSDTGSYSGNTIYF.

The CDR3 loop is CASSKGRGVHKAFF. CDR3 nucleotide sequence: TGTGCCAGCAGCAAAGGGAGGGGCGTTCATAAAGCTTTCTTT. The gene calls are TRBV21-1 and TRBJ1-1. TRBV21-1 is a listed pseudogene. CDR3 size: 14 residues.

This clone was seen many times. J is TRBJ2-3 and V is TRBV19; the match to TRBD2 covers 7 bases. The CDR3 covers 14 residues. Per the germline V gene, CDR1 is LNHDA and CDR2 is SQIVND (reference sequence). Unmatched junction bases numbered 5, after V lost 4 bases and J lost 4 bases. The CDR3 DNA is TGTGCCAGTAGTAGGCGGAGCGGGGCAGATACGCAGTATTTT. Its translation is CASSRRSGADTQYF.

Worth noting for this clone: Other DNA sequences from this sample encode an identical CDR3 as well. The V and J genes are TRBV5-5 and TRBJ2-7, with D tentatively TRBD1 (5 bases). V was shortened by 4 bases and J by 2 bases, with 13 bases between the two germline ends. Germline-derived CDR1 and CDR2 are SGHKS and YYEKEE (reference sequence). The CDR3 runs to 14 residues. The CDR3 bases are TGTGCCAGCAGCCTTGGTCAGGGTCCCTACGAGCAGTACTTC. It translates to CASSLGQGPYEQYF.

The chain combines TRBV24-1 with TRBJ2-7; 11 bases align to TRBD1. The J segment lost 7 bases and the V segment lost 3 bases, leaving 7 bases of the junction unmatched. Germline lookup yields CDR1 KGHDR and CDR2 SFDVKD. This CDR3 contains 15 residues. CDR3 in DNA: TGTGCCACCAGTGATCCCGGGACAGGGGGTGAGGAGCAGTACTTC. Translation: CATSDPGTGGEEQYF.

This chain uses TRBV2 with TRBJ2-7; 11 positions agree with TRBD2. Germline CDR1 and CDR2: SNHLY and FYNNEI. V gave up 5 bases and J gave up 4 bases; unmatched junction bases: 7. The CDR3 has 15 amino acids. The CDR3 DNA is TGTGCCAGCAGTCATCCGGGACTAGCGGCGTACGAGCAGTACTTC. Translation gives CASSHPGLAAYEQYF. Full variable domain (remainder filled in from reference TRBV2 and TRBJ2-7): EPEVTQTPSHQVTQMGQEVILRCVPISNHLYFYWYRQILGQKVEFLVSFYNNEISEKSEIFDDQFSVERPDGSNFTLKIRSTKLEDSAMYFCASSHPGLAAYEQYFGPGTRLTVT.

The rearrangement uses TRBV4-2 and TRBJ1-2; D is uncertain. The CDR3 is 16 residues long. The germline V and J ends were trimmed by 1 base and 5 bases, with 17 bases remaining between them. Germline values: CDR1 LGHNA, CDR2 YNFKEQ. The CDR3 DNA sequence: TGTGCCAGCAGCCAAGGAAGGACGGACTGGGCTTATGGCTACACCTTC. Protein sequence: CASSQGRTDWAYGYTF.

CDR3 nucleotide sequence: TGTGCCAGTAGTATCCCAGGGTGGGGAAACACCATATATTTT. This gives the protein CASSIPGWGNTIYF. This chain links TRBV19 with TRBJ1-3; D might be TRBD1 (5 bases). Trimming shortened V by 3 bases and J by 4 bases, and 10 bases separated the two germline ends. The CDR3 runs to 14 residues. Germline CDR1 LNHDA, CDR2 SQIVND (reference sequence).

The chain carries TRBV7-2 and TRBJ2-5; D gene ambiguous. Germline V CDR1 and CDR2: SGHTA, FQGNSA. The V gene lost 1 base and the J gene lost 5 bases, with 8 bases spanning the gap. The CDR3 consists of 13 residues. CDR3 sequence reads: CASSLGVRETQYF. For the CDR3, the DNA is TGTGCCAGCAGCTTAGGAGTTCGGGAGACCCAGTACTTC.

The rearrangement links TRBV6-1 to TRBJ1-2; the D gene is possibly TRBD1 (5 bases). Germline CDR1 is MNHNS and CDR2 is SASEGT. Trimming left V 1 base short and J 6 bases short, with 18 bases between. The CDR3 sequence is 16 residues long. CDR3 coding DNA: TGTGCCAGCAGTGAAGAAGGACACCCAAAAGGGGATGGCTACACCTTC. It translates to CASSEEGHPKGDGYTF.

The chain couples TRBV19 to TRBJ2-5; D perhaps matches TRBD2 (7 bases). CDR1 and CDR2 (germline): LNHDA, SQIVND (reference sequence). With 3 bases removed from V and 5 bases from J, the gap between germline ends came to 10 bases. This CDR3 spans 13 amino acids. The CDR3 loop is CASSIGGPETQYF. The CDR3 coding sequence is TGTGCCAGTAGTATCGGGGGGCCCGAGACCCAGTACTTC.

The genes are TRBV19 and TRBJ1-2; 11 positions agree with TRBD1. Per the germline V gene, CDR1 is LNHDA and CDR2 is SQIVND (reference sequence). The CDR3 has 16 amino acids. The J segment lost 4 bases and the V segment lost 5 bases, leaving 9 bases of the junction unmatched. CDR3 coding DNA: TGTGCCAGTAGTGCAGCCGGGACAGGGGGATTCTATGGCTACACCTTC. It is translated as CASSAAGTGGFYGYTF.

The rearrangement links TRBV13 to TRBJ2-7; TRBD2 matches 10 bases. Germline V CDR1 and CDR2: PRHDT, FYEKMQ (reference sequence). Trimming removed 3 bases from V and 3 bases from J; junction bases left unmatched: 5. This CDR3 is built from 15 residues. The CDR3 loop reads CASSLDTSGNYEQYF. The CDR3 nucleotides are TGTGCCAGCAGCTTGGACACTAGCGGGAACTACGAGCAGTACTTC.

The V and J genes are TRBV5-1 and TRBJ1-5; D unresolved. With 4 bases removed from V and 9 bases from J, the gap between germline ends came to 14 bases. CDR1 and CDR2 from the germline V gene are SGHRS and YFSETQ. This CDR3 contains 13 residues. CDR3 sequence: CASSPTPEGPQHF. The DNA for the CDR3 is TGCGCCAGCAGCCCAACACCTGAGGGGCCCCAGCATTTT.

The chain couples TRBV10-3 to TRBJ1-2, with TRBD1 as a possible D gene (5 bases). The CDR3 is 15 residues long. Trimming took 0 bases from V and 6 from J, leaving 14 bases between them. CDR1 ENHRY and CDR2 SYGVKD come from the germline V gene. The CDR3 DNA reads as TGTGCCATCAGTGAGTCGGGGCAGGGTACAGATGGCTACACCTTC. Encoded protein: CAISESGQGTDGYTF.

CDR3 bases: TGTGCCAGCAGAATAGCGGGGAGCGGGGCAGATACGCAGTATTTT. Translating it yields CASRIAGSGADTQYF. The chain has TRBV5-4 and TRBJ2-3, with 8 bases aligning to TRBD2. This CDR3 comprises 15 residues. Looked up from germline, CDR1 is SGHNT and CDR2 is YYREEE (reference sequence). The trim removed 5 bases at V and 4 bases at J, leaving 9 bases unmatched.

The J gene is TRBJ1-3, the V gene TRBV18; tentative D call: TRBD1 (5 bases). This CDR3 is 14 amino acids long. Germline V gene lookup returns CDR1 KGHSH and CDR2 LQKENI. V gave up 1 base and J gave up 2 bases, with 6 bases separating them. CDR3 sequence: CASSPRGAGNTIYF. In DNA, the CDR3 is TGTGCCAGCTCACCACGGGGGGCTGGAAACACCATATATTTT.

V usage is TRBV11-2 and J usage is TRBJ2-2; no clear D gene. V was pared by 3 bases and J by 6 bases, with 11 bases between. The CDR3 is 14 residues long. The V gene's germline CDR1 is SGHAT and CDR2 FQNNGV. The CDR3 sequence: CASSLASRAGELFF. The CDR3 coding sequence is TGTGCCAGCAGCTTGGCTAGTCGCGCCGGGGAGCTGTTTTTT.

The CDR3 here is CASSLVGRRVYGYTF. CDR3 sequence (DNA): TGTGCCAGCAGCTTAGTGGGGAGAAGGGTCTATGGCTACACCTTC. The rearrangement uses TRBV11-2 and TRBJ1-2; D unresolved. CDR3 size: 15 residues. The germline gives CDR1 SGHAT, CDR2 FQNNGV. Trimming pared 1 base from V and 4 bases from J, leaving 13 bases between.

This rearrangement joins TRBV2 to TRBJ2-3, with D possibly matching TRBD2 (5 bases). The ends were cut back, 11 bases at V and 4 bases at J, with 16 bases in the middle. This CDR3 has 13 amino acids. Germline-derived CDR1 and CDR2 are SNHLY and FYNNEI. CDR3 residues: CADRGFYADTQYF. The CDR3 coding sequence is TGTGCCGATCGGGGATTTTATGCAGATACGCAGTATTTT.

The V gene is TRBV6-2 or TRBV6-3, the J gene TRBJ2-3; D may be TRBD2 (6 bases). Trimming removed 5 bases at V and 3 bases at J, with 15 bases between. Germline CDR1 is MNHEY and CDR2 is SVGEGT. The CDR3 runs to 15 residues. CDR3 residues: CASSNLLAITDTQYF. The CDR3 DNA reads TGTGCCAGCAGTAACTTACTAGCTATAACAGATACGCAGTATTTT.

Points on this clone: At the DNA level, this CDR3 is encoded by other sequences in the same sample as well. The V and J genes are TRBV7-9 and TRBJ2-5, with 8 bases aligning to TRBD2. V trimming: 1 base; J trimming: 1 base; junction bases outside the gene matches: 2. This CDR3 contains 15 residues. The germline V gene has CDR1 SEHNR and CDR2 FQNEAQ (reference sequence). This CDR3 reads CASSLGGGLQETQYF. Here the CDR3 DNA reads TGTGCCAGCAGCTTAGGCGGGGGGCTCCAAGAGACCCAGTACTTC.

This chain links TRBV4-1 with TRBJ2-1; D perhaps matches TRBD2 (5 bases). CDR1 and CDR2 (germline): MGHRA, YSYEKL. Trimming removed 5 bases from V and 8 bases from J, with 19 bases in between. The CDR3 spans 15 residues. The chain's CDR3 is CASSKFWLGSDEQFF. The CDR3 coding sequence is TGCGCCAGCAGCAAATTTTGGCTAGGGAGCGATGAGCAGTTCTTC.